This T cell receptor (beta chain) originates from a study of glioma-infiltrating T cells. TCR alpha and beta CDR3 regions were amplified from RNA using iRepertoire nested multiplex PCR. Tissue mRNA or PBMC total RNA, about 85-400 ng, went into one-step reverse transcription and amplification. TCRdb re-derived calls from the multiplex PCR reads in MiXCR, one entry per CDR3 protein. Altogether some 99,000 distinct CDR3 sequences are present, less than 30% being singletons, with the ten largest covering about a third. V was shortened by 1 base and J by 2 bases, with 6 bases between the two germline ends. This CDR3 contains 13 residues. Looked up from germline, CDR1 is DFQATT and CDR2 is SNEGSKA (reference sequence). Findings of the study overall: Only very few CDR3 sequences appeared in both tissue and blood.

This clonotype was counted many times. Its antigen is unknown. The sequence was collected from a human donor with low-grade glioma or glioblastoma, undergoing nonglioma brain surgery, or in good health (not recorded which). This chain links TRBV20-1 with TRBJ2-1; the D gene is possibly TRBD2 (5 bases). Sequences were obtained from glioma tissue, nonneoplastic brain tissue, or PBMCs (not recorded which). The CDR3 bases are TGCAGTGCTAGAGCGGGGACCTACAATGAGCAGTTCTTC. It yields the protein CSARAGTYNEQFF.